This T cell receptor (beta chain) was identified during a study of shared T cell receptors in the human thymus. Profiled with immunoSEQ multiplex PCR; TCRdb holds only in-frame clones, not every one. In the table there are some 660,000 clones, more than 70% of which are singletons. The V and J ends lost 0 bases and 1 base respectively, with 17 bases between them. This CDR3 region has 17 residues. The germline V gene has CDR1 SGHRS and CDR2 YFSETQ. These records were also assigned to another study, of human thymus T cells.

The sequence derives from a boy under two years old with a congenital heart defect. Material: thymocytes. The gene calls are TRBV5-1 and TRBJ2-7; D possibly corresponds to TRBD1 (7 bases). The CDR3 DNA is TGCGCCAGCAGCTTGGGAGTGGCAGGGGGGAATTCCTACGAGCAGTACTTC. It translates to CASSLGVAGGNSYEQYF.